This TCR beta chain was documented in a study of identical twins. This clonotype has more than one count but fewer than ten. Its antigen is not identified. Germline V gives CDR1 MGHRA, CDR2 YSYEKL. The CDR3 extends over 17 amino acids. V was trimmed by 0 bases and J by 0 bases, leaving 12 bases between them. TCRdb fed the 5' RACE reads into MiXCR, producing one record per CDR3 protein. This table has around 530,000 distinct CDR3 sequences, nearly 15% appearing once. Every donor was a healthy Caucasian. General study findings and limits: Low generation probability was overrepresented in out-of-frame alpha sequences shared by twins.

These same data were also listed under a study on yellow fever vaccine responses in identical twins.

This sequence originates from a woman younger than 35 in good health. This chain uses TRBV4-1 with TRBJ1-5; D possibly corresponds to TRBD1 (6 bases). Sequencing used CD4+ T cells sorted from blood. The DNA of the CDR3 is TGCGCCAGCAGCCAAGACAGGGGAGACGCTAGCAATCAGCCCCAGCATTTT. Translating gives CASSQDRGDASNQPQHF.